These 26 T cell receptor beta chains came from one sample sequenced in a study of cytomegalovirus exposure and HLA in healthy donors. Primers included in the PCR were 60 Vbeta and 13 Jbeta primers. Method: immunoSEQ multiplex PCR; TCRdb's copy keeps in-frame clones and lacks some. The sample lists approximately 160,000 clones, approximately 86% occurring once. The sequenced material came from PBMCs. The receptor set was obtained from a male donor in good health and CMV-seronegative.

The chain combines TRBV6-1 with TRBJ2-5; 12 bases map to TRBD2. The J call may be mistaken, given a closer DNA end match to TRBJ2-7. Per germline, CDR1 MNHNS and CDR2 SASEGT. There are 15 residues in the CDR3. CDR3 in DNA: TGTGCCAGCAGTGGAGGACTAGCGGGACCTTACGAGCAGTACTTC. It is translated as CASSGGLAGPYEQYF.

The genes are TRBV23-1 and TRBJ2-3; TRBD2 might be the D (5 bases). TRBV23-1 is classed as an ORF, of uncertain function. CDR3 size: 17 residues. The ends were cut back, 4 bases at V and 2 bases at J, with 19 bases in the middle. CDR3 DNA sequence: TGCGCCAGCAGTCCCCGCGACCGGGATTCGATCACAGATACGCAGTATTTT. It specifies CASSPRDRDSITDTQYF.

With regard to this clone: This specimen includes other DNA sequences encoding the same CDR3. V is TRBV30 and J is TRBJ2-7, with 7 bases lining up with TRBD1. Germline CDR1 is GTSNPN and CDR2 is SVGIG (reference sequence). The CDR3 has 13 amino acids. Trimming at V came to 2 bases and at J to 1 base, leaving 2 bases not matched to a gene. The DNA for the CDR3 is TGTGCCTGGAGTACAGGGGAGTCCTACGAGCAGTACTTC. Its translation: CAWSTGESYEQYF.

This chain links TRBV7-6 with TRBJ2-5; 12 bases are shared with TRBD2. The CDR3 runs to 18 residues. Unmatched junction bases numbered 8, after V lost 1 base and J lost 2 bases. CDR1 is SGHVS, CDR2 FNYEAQ, per germline. The CDR3 nucleotides are TGTGCCAGCAGCTTAGTCCTAGCGGGGGGGCAGGGACAAGAGACCCAGTACTTC. It encodes CASSLVLAGGQGQETQYF.

The CDR3 sequence: CASSSTGGLGPGELFF. As DNA, the CDR3 is TGTGCCAGCAGCTCTACAGGGGGTTTGGGGCCCGGGGAGCTGTTTTTT. The chain recombines TRBV7-3 with TRBJ2-2; 8 bases agree with TRBD1. J gave up 6 bases and V 4 bases, and 10 bases lay outside the gene matches. The CDR3 length is 16 residues. CDR1 SGHTA and CDR2 FQGTGA come from the germline V gene. Drawing the rest from reference TRBV7-3 and TRBJ2-2, the complete variable domain is GAGVSQTPSNKVTEKGKYVELRCDPISGHTALYWYRQSLGQGPEFLIYFQGTGAADDSGLPNDRFFAVRPEGSVSTLKIQRTERGDSAVYLCASSSTGGLGPGELFFGEGSRLTVL.

This clone has only one observation. The genes are TRBV7-9 and TRBJ2-7; TRBD1 matches at 7 bases. Germline CDR1 SEHNR, CDR2 FQNEAQ (reference sequence). V lost 0 bases to trimming and J lost 0 bases; unmatched junction nucleotides: 8. The CDR3 has 17 residues. The CDR3 protein is CASSLAPTGVSSYEQYF. CDR3 nucleotide sequence: TGTGCCAGCAGCTTAGCGCCCACAGGGGTGAGCTCCTACGAGCAGTACTTC.

V gene TRBV28 combines with J gene TRBJ1-2, with TRBD1 identical over 10 bases. Per germline, CDR1 MDHEN and CDR2 SYDVKM. V shed 5 bases and J 7 bases; nucleotides not matched to a gene: 10. CDR3 length equals 15 residues. CDR3 bases: TGTGCCAGCAGTACGTCCGGGACAGGGGTCCTTGGCTACACCTTC. Residues: CASSTSGTGVLGYTF.

In DNA, the CDR3 is TGTGCCAGCAGTGAGGGGGGGTTCCATCAGCCCCAGCATTTT. Amino acid sequence: CASSEGGFHQPQHF. The chain couples TRBV6-1 to TRBJ1-5; D may be TRBD1 (5 bases). V was clipped by 3 bases and J by 5 bases, with 11 bases between them. From germline, CDR1 is MNHNS and CDR2 SASEGT. The CDR3 sequence is 14 residues long.

This clone was recorded only once. The CDR3 DNA follows: TGTGCCAGCAAGTCTAGCGGGAGCTCAGGCGAGCAGTTCTTC. Translating gives CASKSSGSSGEQFF. The V call is TRBV2, the J call TRBJ2-1; 10 nucleotides match TRBD2. V shed 7 bases and J 10 bases; nucleotides not matched to a gene: 10. This CDR3 has 14 residues. Germline lookup yields CDR1 SNHLY and CDR2 FYNNEI.

The chain employs TRBV19 and TRBJ2-3; 8 bases match TRBD1. Germline V lookup: CDR1 LNHDA, CDR2 SQIVND (reference sequence). This CDR3 region has 15 residues. Losses at the gene ends were 3 bases for V and 1 base for J; bases not matched to a gene: 3. Here the CDR3 DNA reads TGTGCCAGTAGTATCCCACAGGGGGGCACAGATACGCAGTATTTT. Translated, it gives CASSIPQGGTDTQYF.

The chain couples TRBV7-7 to TRBJ2-5; possibly TRBD2 for D (6 bases). The DNA end is more similar to TRBJ2-7, so the J call may be wrong. This CDR3 has 15 residues. Germline V gene data show CDR1 as SSHAT and CDR2 as FNYEAQ (reference sequence). CDR3 protein: CASSLGVAASYEQYF. The CDR3 DNA sequence: TGTGCCAGCAGCCTCGGGGTAGCGGCCTCCTACGAGCAGTACTTC.

The chain carries TRBV5-1 and TRBJ1-1; D ambiguous. Germline lookup yields CDR1 SGHRS and CDR2 YFSETQ. The CDR3 is 13 residues long. V gave up 0 bases and J gave up 1 base, with 4 bases separating them. CDR3 amino acids: CASSLDRNTEAFF. The CDR3 DNA reads TGCGCCAGCAGCTTGGACAGGAACACTGAAGCTTTCTTT.

The chain carries TRBV4-1 and TRBJ2-7; maybe TRBD2 (5 bases). The CDR3 runs to 13 residues. The germline V gene has CDR1 MGHRA and CDR2 YSYEKL. With 3 bases removed from V and 6 bases from J, the gap between germline ends came to 12 bases. CDR3 amino acids: CASSHFTRSEQYF. DNA for the CDR3: TGCGCCAGCAGCCATTTTACTAGAAGCGAGCAGTACTTC.

The chain recombines TRBV10-3 with TRBJ1-1, with TRBD1 identical over 12 bases. V gave up 7 bases and J gave up 3 bases; unmatched junction bases: 12. CDR1 and CDR2 (germline): ENHRY, SYGVKD. The CDR3 runs to 17 residues. The CDR3 is CAIKIPGQGAVDTEAFF. CDR3 coding DNA: TGTGCCATCAAAATTCCGGGACAGGGGGCGGTGGACACTGAAGCTTTCTTT.

The genes are TRBV28 and TRBJ2-2, with TRBD1 identical over 10 bases. The CDR3 extends over 14 amino acids. V shed 6 bases and J 7 bases; nucleotides not matched to a gene: 5. CDR1 and CDR2 from the germline V gene are MDHEN and SYDVKM. The CDR3 loop is CASSRDRGHGELFF. The CDR3 region has the DNA TGTGCCAGCAGCCGGGACAGGGGCCACGGGGAGCTGTTTTTT.

The chain recombines TRBV6-1 with TRBJ2-4; perhaps TRBD2 as D (6 bases). Trimming removed 6 bases at V and 1 base at J, with 10 bases between. From germline, CDR1 is MNHNS and CDR2 SASEGT. The CDR3 contains 14 residues. The CDR3 region has the DNA TGTGCCAGCAGGGAGGGGCCGGCCAAAAACATTCAGTACTTC. Translation: CASREGPAKNIQYF.

The V and J genes are TRBV19 and TRBJ2-1; 7 bases agree with TRBD2. J was trimmed by 9 bases and V by 3 bases; bases with no gene match: 11. From germline, CDR1 is LNHDA and CDR2 SQIVND (reference sequence). This CDR3 has 15 residues. CDR3 DNA: TGTGCCAGTAGTATTAAGAGCGGGGTCAGTCGTGAGCAGTTCTTC. Translation gives CASSIKSGVSREQFF. The full variable domain, rest sourced from reference TRBV19 and TRBJ2-1, is DGGITQSPKYLFRKEGQNVTLSCEQNLNHDAMYWYRQDPGQGLRLIYYSQIVNDFQKGDIAEGYSVSREKKESFPLTVTSAQKNPTAFYLCASSIKSGVSREQFFGPGTRLTVL.

The chain couples TRBV5-1 to TRBJ1-2; tentative D call: TRBD1 (6 bases). CDR3 length equals 14 residues. Trimming cost V 4 bases and J 3 bases, with 13 bases left between them. The germline V gene encodes CDR1 SGHRS and CDR2 YFSETQ. The DNA of the CDR3 is TGCGCCAGCAGCATAAATGCAGGGGACTATGGCTACACCTTC. This codes for CASSINAGDYGYTF. Full variable domain (missing parts from reference TRBV5-1 and TRBJ1-2): KAGVTQTPRYLIKTRGQQVTLSCSPISGHRSVSWYQQTPGQGLQFLFEYFSETQRNKGNFPGRFSGRQFSNSRSEMNVSTLELGDSALYLCASSINAGDYGYTFGSGTRLTVV.

The rearrangement joins TRBV10-1 to TRBJ1-1; the D is unclear. The CDR3 runs 12 residues. The V end was cut by 9 bases, the J end by 3 bases, with 11 bases between. The germline V gene has CDR1 WNHNN and CDR2 SYGVQD (reference sequence). In DNA form, the CDR3 reads TGCGCCAGACGAGGCGGGCACACTGAAGCTTTCTTT. This encodes CARRGGHTEAFF.

The chain joins TRBV7-9 to TRBJ1-6; possibly TRBD1 for D (5 bases). CDR3 size: 15 residues. The V end was cut by 5 bases, the J end by 10 bases, with 18 bases between. Germline V gene data show CDR1 as SEHNR and CDR2 as FQNEAQ (reference sequence). The CDR3, as DNA: TGTGCCAGCAGCCCCCCGGGAGGGAGGGGATCACCCCTCCACTTT. As protein: CASSPPGGRGSPLHF.

V usage is TRBV5-6 and J usage is TRBJ2-3; 7 bases agree with TRBD1. With 4 bases clipped from V and 9 bases from J, the junction kept 11 bases outside the gene matches. The CDR3 has 14 amino acids. Germline CDR1 reads SGHDT; CDR2 reads YYEEEE. CDR3 amino acids: CASSDRQGDATQYF. CDR3 DNA sequence: TGTGCCAGCAGCGACCGACAGGGCGATGCGACGCAGTATTTT.

The rearrangement links TRBV5-5 to TRBJ1-3; D unclear. This CDR3 is built from 14 residues. The ends were cut back, 0 bases at V and 2 bases at J, with 6 bases in the middle. Germline values: CDR1 SGHKS, CDR2 YYEKEE (reference sequence). CDR3 sequence reads: CASSLGGAGNTIYF. The CDR3 DNA is TGTGCCAGCAGCTTGGGGGGAGCTGGAAACACCATATATTTT.

V and J are TRBV4-2 and TRBJ1-2; D perhaps matches TRBD1 (6 bases). V lost 3 bases and J lost 8, with 13 bases in between. This CDR3 comprises 13 residues. Germline CDR1 LGHNA, CDR2 YNFKEQ. CDR3 sequence reads: CASSHTGPPGYTF. CDR3 DNA: TGTGCCAGCAGCCACACAGGGCCCCCCGGCTACACCTTC.

For the CDR3, the DNA is TGTGCCAGCAGTTACCGTGGAATCCCAGGAATGGGTTACACCTTC. Its protein is CASSYRGIPGMGYTF. The chain carries TRBV6-5 and TRBJ1-2; D uncertain. CDR3 length: 15 residues. Deletions cut 2 bases from V and 11 bases from J, with 21 bases between. The germline CDR1 and CDR2 sequences are MNHEY and SVGAGI.

CDR3 amino acids: CASSPTPGQGRSYEQYF. The CDR3 DNA follows: TGTGCCAGCAGCCCCACTCCCGGACAGGGGAGGTCCTACGAGCAGTACTTC. The genes are TRBV7-7 and TRBJ2-7, with TRBD1 matching 9 bases. The V gene's germline CDR1 is SSHAT and CDR2 FNYEAQ (reference sequence). This CDR3 comprises 17 residues. The junction had 12 bases not matched to a gene; V was cut back by 5 bases and J by 1 base.

This clone was detected once. The chain has TRBV9 and TRBJ2-3; 8 bases fit TRBD2. Germline CDR1 is SGDLS and CDR2 is YYNGEE. The CDR3 loop spans 15 amino acids. V gave up 0 bases and J gave up 1 base; unmatched junction bases: 1. Written as DNA, the CDR3 is TGTGCCAGCAGCGTAGTGACTAGCGGCACAGATACGCAGTATTTT. This encodes CASSVVTSGTDTQYF.